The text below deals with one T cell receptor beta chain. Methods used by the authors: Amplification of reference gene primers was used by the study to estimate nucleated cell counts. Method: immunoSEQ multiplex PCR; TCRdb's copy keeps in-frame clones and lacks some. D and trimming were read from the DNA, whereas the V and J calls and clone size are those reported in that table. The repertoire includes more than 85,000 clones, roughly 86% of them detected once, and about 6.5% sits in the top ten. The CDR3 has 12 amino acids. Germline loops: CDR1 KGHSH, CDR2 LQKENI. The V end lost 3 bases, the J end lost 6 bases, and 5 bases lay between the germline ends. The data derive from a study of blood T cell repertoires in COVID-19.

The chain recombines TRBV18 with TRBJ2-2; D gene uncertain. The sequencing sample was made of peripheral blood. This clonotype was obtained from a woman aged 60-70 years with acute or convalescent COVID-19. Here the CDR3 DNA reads TGTGCCAGCTCACCCGGAGCCGGGGAGCTGTTTTTT. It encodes CASSPGAGELFF.